This T cell receptor beta chain comes out of a study of T cells in Graves' hyperthyroidism and ophthalmopathy. At least ten counts were recorded for this clonotype. The antigen remains unidentified. Study-wide results and limits: Most expanded thyroid clonotypes above 0.001 also appeared in blood.

Researchers amplified the TCR beta CDR3 regions from RNA transcripts. When the TCR CDR3 underwent first-round RT-PCR, the HTBI primer set was used. TCRdb re-called the multiplex PCR reads with MiXCR, one entry per CDR3 protein. Among fewer than 350,000 distinct CDR3 sequences listed, roughly 14% were seen once. Patients aged 18 to 65 had newly diagnosed hyperthyroidism of under 2 months' duration. Sample collection date corresponds to first hyperthyroidism diagnosis, prior to any ophthalmopathy symptoms. PBMCs stemmed from 10 ml fresh peripheral blood. Trimming cost V 3 bases and J 4 bases, with 10 bases left between them. Per the germline V gene, CDR1 is DFQATT and CDR2 is SNEGSKA (reference sequence). This CDR3 spans 12 amino acids.

The sample taken for sequencing was blood. The chain joins TRBV20-1 to TRBJ2-7; D not resolved. The TCR comes from a woman younger than 45 with Graves' hyperthyroidism that later progressed to Graves' ophthalmopathy. The CDR3 DNA follows: TGCAGTGCTAGGGGCCAGATGTACGAGCAGTACTTC. It codes for CSARGQMYEQYF.